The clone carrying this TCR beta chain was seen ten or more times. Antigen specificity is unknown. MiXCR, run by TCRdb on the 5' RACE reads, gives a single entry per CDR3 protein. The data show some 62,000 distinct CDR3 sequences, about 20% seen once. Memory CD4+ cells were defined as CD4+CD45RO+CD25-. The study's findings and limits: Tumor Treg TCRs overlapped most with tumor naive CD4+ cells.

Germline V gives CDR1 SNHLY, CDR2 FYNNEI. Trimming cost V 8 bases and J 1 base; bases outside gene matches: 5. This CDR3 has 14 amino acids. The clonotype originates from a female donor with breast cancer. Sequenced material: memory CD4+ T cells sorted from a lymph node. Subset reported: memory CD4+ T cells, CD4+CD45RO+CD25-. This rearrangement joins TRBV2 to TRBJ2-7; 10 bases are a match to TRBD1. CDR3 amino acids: CASGRDRGSYEQYF. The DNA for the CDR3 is TGTGCCAGCGGCCGGGACAGGGGTTCCTACGAGCAGTACTTC.